This T cell receptor beta chain was profiled in a study of tumor and adjacent non-tumor tissue in lung cancer. RNA was extracted from bulk tissue without any cell sorting. Three rounds of nested PCR, following a modified ARM-PCR protocol, produced the TCRbeta library. TCRdb reprocessed the multiplex PCR reads via MiXCR and lists one record per CDR3 protein. The table lists about 79,000 distinct CDR3 sequences, about two thirds of them singletons. Trimming shortened V by 4 bases and J by 0 bases, and 11 bases separated the two germline ends. CDR3 length: 14 residues. Per germline, CDR1 SGHRS and CDR2 YFSETQ.

The clonotype comes from a middle-aged woman with non-small cell lung cancer. The sequenced sample consisted of lung tumor tissue. The chain links TRBV5-1 to TRBJ2-7; D gene unclear. The CDR3 sequence is CASSPSTFSYEQYF. The CDR3 region has the DNA TGCGCCAGCAGCCCATCGACGTTCTCCTACGAGCAGTACTTC. Full variable domain (missing parts from reference TRBV5-1 and TRBJ2-7): KAGVTQTPRYLIKTRGQQVTLSCSPISGHRSVSWYQQTPGQGLQFLFEYFSETQRNKGNFPGRFSGRQFSNSRSEMNVSTLELGDSALYLCASSPSTFSYEQYFGPGTRLTVT.